This passage covers 25 T cell receptor beta chains from one sample sequenced in a study of blood T cell repertoires in COVID-19. Sequencing used immunoSEQ multiplex PCR; TCRdb keeps in-frame clones, though not all of them. Altogether around 200,000 clones are present, around three quarters being singletons, with the ten largest covering less than 7%. The sequencing input was peripheral blood. Receptors originate from a woman in her sixties or seventies with acute or convalescent COVID-19.

The rearrangement joins TRBV12-3 or TRBV12-4 to TRBJ1-5; unclear D gene. The CDR3 totals 13 residues. Trimming took off 7 bases at V and 4 bases at J, with 11 bases between the two ends. DNA of the CDR3: TGTGCCAGCACCCAAAGCGGAAATCAGCCCCAGCATTTT. This sequence encodes CASTQSGNQPQHF.

The chain uses TRBV30 and TRBJ1-2; the D is unclear. CDR3 size: 15 residues. V was trimmed by 1 base and J by 5 bases, leaving 17 bases between them. The germline V gene encodes CDR1 GTSNPN and CDR2 SVGIG (reference sequence). The CDR3 DNA sequence: TGTGCCTGGAGTGATCCTTTTACGACCGGGTATGGCTACACCTTC. Protein product: CAWSDPFTTGYGYTF. The complete variable domain, with remaining parts taken from reference TRBV30 and TRBJ1-2, reads SQTIHQWPATLVQPVGSPLSLECTVEGTSNPNLYWYRQAAGRGLQLLFYSVGIGQISSEVPQNLSASRPQDRQFILSSKKLLLSDSGFYLCAWSDPFTTGYGYTFGSGTRLTVV.

This chain links TRBV2 with TRBJ2-2; D unclear. V gave up 5 bases and J gave up 8 bases, with 6 bases separating them. Germline CDR1 reads SNHLY; CDR2 reads FYNNEI. The CDR3 length is 11 residues. Written as DNA, the CDR3 is TGTGCCAGCAGTCCGTTTGGGGAGCTGTTTTTT. Translated: CASSPFGELFF.

V is TRBV28 and J is TRBJ2-5; TRBD2 aligns across 9 bases. The CDR3 spans 14 residues. Trimming at V came to 4 bases and at J to 4 bases, leaving 4 bases not matched to a gene. Germline assignment: CDR1 MDHEN and CDR2 SYDVKM. The chain's CDR3 is CASSSREGGETQYF. Here the CDR3 DNA reads TGTGCCAGCAGTTCGCGGGAGGGCGGAGAGACCCAGTACTTC.

V usage is TRBV27 and J usage is TRBJ2-3; 9 bases line up with TRBD2. Trimming took 5 bases from V and 1 from J; bases not matched to a gene: 7. The CDR3 has 16 residues. Germline V gives CDR1 MNHEY, CDR2 SMNVEV (reference sequence). CDR3 protein: CASSPRTSEGTDTQYF. The CDR3 DNA reads as TGTGCCAGCAGTCCTCGGACTAGCGAGGGCACAGATACGCAGTATTTT.

The chain recombines TRBV27 with TRBJ2-5, with D possibly matching TRBD2 (5 bases). V lost 3 bases, J lost 7 bases, and 6 bases lay in between. There are 11 residues in the CDR3. CDR1 MNHEY and CDR2 SMNVEV come from the germline V gene (reference sequence). This chain's CDR3 is CASSFGGTQYF. The CDR3 nucleotides read TGTGCCAGCAGTTTTGGAGGGACCCAGTACTTC.

V and J are TRBV6-6 and TRBJ1-5; TRBD1 is a possible D gene (5 bases). The CDR3 length is 16 residues. The germline V gene has CDR1 MNHNY and CDR2 SVGAGI (reference sequence). The V end lost 8 bases, the J end lost 0 bases, and 17 bases lay between the germline ends. CDR3 sequence (DNA): TGTGCCAGCGCCCAAAGGACACCTTATAGCAATCAGCCCCAGCATTTT. Translated, it gives CASAQRTPYSNQPQHF.

This clone was observed a handful of times. This chain connects TRBV18 to TRBJ1-1; possible D gene TRBD1, 6 bases. This CDR3 has 14 residues. The V gene's germline CDR1 is KGHSH and CDR2 LQKENI. Trimming stripped 2 bases from V and 1 base from J, with 8 bases between. CDR3 nucleotides: TGTGCCAGCTCACCAGGGACACAGAACACTGAAGCTTTCTTT. Translated: CASSPGTQNTEAFF.

Only one count was recorded for this clone. This chain uses TRBV3-1 (or the pseudogene TRBV3-2) with TRBJ1-6; tentatively, D is TRBD1 (5 bases). Deletions cut 3 bases from V and 7 bases from J, with 13 bases between. Germline CDR1 LGHDT, CDR2 YNNKEL (reference sequence). CDR3 length: 15 residues. CDR3 coding DNA: TGTGCCAGCAGCCAGGAGGGACGGGAAAATTCACCCCTCCACTTT. The encoded protein is CASSQEGRENSPLHF.

This sequence joins TRBV11-2 and TRBJ2-7, with 9 nucleotides matching TRBD2. Losses at the gene ends were 4 bases for V and 6 bases for J; bases not matched to a gene: 10. CDR3 length: 15 residues. Germline values: CDR1 SGHAT, CDR2 FQNNGV. The CDR3 is CASSSVSGRSSEQYF. For the CDR3, the DNA is TGTGCCAGCAGCTCCGTTAGCGGGAGAAGCTCCGAGCAGTACTTC. The whole variable domain, remainder taken from reference TRBV11-2 and TRBJ2-7, is EAGVAQSPRYKIIEKRQSVAFWCNPISGHATLYWYQQILGQGPKLLIQFQNNGVVDDSQLPKDRFSAERLKGVDSTLKIQPAKLEDSAVYLCASSSVSGRSSEQYFGPGTRLTVT.

The genes are TRBV5-4 and TRBJ2-3, with a possible D match to TRBD1 (5 bases). Germline V lookup: CDR1 SGHNT, CDR2 YYREEE (reference sequence). Trimming pared 2 bases from V and 4 bases from J, leaving 11 bases between. The CDR3 runs 14 residues. The CDR3 coding sequence is TGTGCCAGCAGCTTCCTGACAGTGTCAGATACGCAGTATTTT. Protein product: CASSFLTVSDTQYF.

The chain joins TRBV2 to TRBJ1-1; TRBD1 matches at 7 bases. Trimming took 1 base from V and 4 from J; bases not matched to a gene: 3. The CDR3 runs 14 residues. The V gene's germline CDR1 is SNHLY and CDR2 FYNNEI. CDR3 amino acids: CASSEEGAGTEAFF. CDR3 nucleotide sequence: TGTGCCAGCAGTGAAGAGGGGGCGGGCACTGAAGCTTTCTTT.

The V call is TRBV6-5, the J call TRBJ1-6; no firm D call. The CDR3 is made up of 14 amino acids. V was pared by 8 bases and J by 0 bases, with 8 bases between. Germline CDR1 is MNHEY and CDR2 is SVGAGI. CDR3 residues: CASLAFSYNSPLHF. CDR3 sequence (DNA): TGTGCCAGCTTGGCATTCTCCTATAATTCACCCCTCCACTTT.

This clone showed up just a few times. The same CDR3 arises from other DNA sequences in this sample as well. The chain recombines TRBV18 with TRBJ2-5; D is undetermined. The CDR3 length is 13 residues. The germline gives CDR1 KGHSH, CDR2 LQKENI. Deletions cut 2 bases from V and 3 bases from J, with 7 bases between. The chain's CDR3 is CASSPGQEETQYF. The CDR3 nucleotides are TGTGCCAGCTCACCAGGGCAGGAAGAGACCCAGTACTTC.

Concerning this clone itself: The identical CDR3 is also encoded by other nucleotide sequences in the sample. V gene TRBV7-9 combines with J gene TRBJ2-1; D is perhaps TRBD1 (6 bases). Germline CDR1 SEHNR, CDR2 FQNEAQ (reference sequence). Trimming pared 0 bases from V and 7 bases from J, leaving 7 bases between. The length of the CDR3 is 13 residues. CDR3 DNA: TGTGCCAGCAGCTTAGCGGGGGCTAATGAGCAGTTCTTC. Its protein product is CASSLAGANEQFF.

CDR3 sequence reads: CASSQGQGADEQFF. In DNA, the CDR3 is TGTGCCAGCAGCCAAGGGCAGGGCGCGGATGAGCAGTTCTTC. The chain carries TRBV4-2 and TRBJ2-1, with D possibly TRBD1 on 5 matching bases. This CDR3 has 14 residues. The V end was cut by 1 base, the J end by 8 bases, with 12 bases between. CDR1 and CDR2 (germline): LGHNA, YNFKEQ.

This chain links TRBV7-3 with TRBJ1-2; 8 nucleotides line up with TRBD1. The V segment lost 0 bases and the J segment 0 bases; nucleotides outside the gene matches: 3. This CDR3 comprises 16 residues. Per germline, CDR1 SGHTA and CDR2 FQGTGA. The CDR3 spells CASSLTGTGSNYGYTF. CDR3 DNA: TGTGCCAGCAGCTTAACAGGGACAGGATCTAACTATGGCTACACCTTC. Supplemented by reference TRBV7-3 and TRBJ1-2, the full variable domain reads GAGVSQTPSNKVTEKGKYVELRCDPISGHTALYWYRQSLGQGPEFLIYFQGTGAADDSGLPNDRFFAVRPEGSVSTLKIQRTERGDSAVYLCASSLTGTGSNYGYTFGSGTRLTVV.

V usage is TRBV3-1 (or the pseudogene TRBV3-2) and J usage is TRBJ2-3; D is unclear. The CDR3 runs to 16 residues. The germline V gene has CDR1 LGHDT and CDR2 YNNKEL (reference sequence). Trimming removed 0 bases from V and 1 base from J, with 11 bases in between. The CDR3 bases are TGTGCCAGCAGCCAAGATCTTGCGGTGGGCACAGATACGCAGTATTTT. Its translation: CASSQDLAVGTDTQYF.

The chain combines TRBV28 with TRBJ2-7; no reliable D call. Trimming cost V 6 bases and J 4 bases, with 4 bases left between them. The CDR3 loop spans 10 amino acids. CDR1 MDHEN and CDR2 SYDVKM come from the germline V gene. CDR3: CASRRYEQYF. The CDR3 DNA follows: TGTGCCAGCAGACGGTACGAGCAGTACTTC.

This chain uses TRBV3-1 (or the pseudogene TRBV3-2) with TRBJ2-7, with D tentatively TRBD2 (5 bases). The CDR3 is made up of 11 amino acids. V gave up 7 bases and J gave up 4 bases, with 8 bases separating them. Germline V gene sequence: CDR1 LGHDT, CDR2 YNNKEL (reference sequence). The CDR3 is CASKGGYEQYF. In DNA form, the CDR3 reads TGTGCCAGCAAAGGCGGGTACGAGCAGTACTTC.

This clone was detected only a few times. V gene TRBV12-3 or TRBV12-4 combines with J gene TRBJ1-4; maybe TRBD1 (6 bases). V lost 5 bases and J 5 bases, leaving 9 bases between the germline ends. The CDR3 sequence is 13 residues long. CDR3 nucleotide sequence: TGTGCCAGCAGTCCGGGACACAATGAAAAACTGTTTTTT. Encoded protein: CASSPGHNEKLFF.

This chain links TRBV29-1 with TRBJ1-1, with TRBD1 matching 8 bases. The germline V gene has CDR1 SQVTM and CDR2 ANQGSEA. Unmatched junction bases numbered 5, after V lost 7 bases and J lost 4 bases. CDR3 length: 12 residues. The CDR3 is CSAGTGITEAFF. DNA of the CDR3: TGCAGCGCTGGGACAGGTATCACTGAAGCTTTCTTT.

This clone was observed a handful of times. The chain recombines TRBV2 with TRBJ2-1; D is undetermined. Deletions cut 5 bases from V and 7 bases from J, with 6 bases between. Germline loops: CDR1 SNHLY, CDR2 FYNNEI. CDR3 length: 11 amino acids. Written as DNA, the CDR3 is TGTGCCAGCAGTTCAGGAAATGAGCAGTTCTTC. This gives the protein CASSSGNEQFF.

The chain links TRBV5-1 to TRBJ2-1; 7 bases are a match to TRBD1. V shed 0 bases and J 8 bases; nucleotides not matched to a gene: 11. The CDR3 extends over 16 amino acids. Germline V gene data show CDR1 as SGHRS and CDR2 as YFSETQ. Here the CDR3 DNA reads TGCGCCAGCAGCTTGGTAACCGGGACAGAGGTGGATGAGCAGTTCTTC. The encoded protein is CASSLVTGTEVDEQFF.

The chain carries TRBV3-1 (or the pseudogene TRBV3-2) and TRBJ2-7, with TRBD2 matching over 14 bases. V lost 5 bases to trimming and J lost 4 bases; unmatched junction nucleotides: 7. Per germline, CDR1 LGHDT and CDR2 YNNKEL (reference sequence). This CDR3 has 16 residues. The CDR3 sequence: CASSTRLAGGPYEQYF. For the CDR3, the DNA is TGTGCCAGCAGCACCCGACTAGCGGGAGGGCCGTACGAGCAGTACTTC.